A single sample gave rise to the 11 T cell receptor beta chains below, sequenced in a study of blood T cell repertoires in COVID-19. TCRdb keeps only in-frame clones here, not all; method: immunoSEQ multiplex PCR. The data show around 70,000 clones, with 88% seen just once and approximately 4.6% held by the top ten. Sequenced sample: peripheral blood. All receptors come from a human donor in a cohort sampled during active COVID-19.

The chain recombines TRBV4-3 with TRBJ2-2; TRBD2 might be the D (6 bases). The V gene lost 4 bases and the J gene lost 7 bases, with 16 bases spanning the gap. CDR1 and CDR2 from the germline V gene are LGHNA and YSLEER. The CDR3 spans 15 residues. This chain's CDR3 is CASSRWGEIGGELFF. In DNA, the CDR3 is TGCGCCAGCAGCCGATGGGGGGAAATAGGCGGGGAGCTGTTTTTT.

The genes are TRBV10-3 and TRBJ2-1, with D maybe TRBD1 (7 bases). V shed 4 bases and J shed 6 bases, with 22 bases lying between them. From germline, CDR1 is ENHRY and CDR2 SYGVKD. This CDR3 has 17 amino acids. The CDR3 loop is CAISGASTGEDVNEQFF. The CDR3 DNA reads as TGTGCCATCAGTGGAGCCTCAACAGGGGAGGACGTCAATGAGCAGTTCTTC.

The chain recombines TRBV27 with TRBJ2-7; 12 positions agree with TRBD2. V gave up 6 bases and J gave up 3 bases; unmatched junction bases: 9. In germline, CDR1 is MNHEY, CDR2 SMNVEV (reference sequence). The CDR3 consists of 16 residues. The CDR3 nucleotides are TGTGCCAGCAGCCCTATCACGACTAGCGGGAGCTACGAGCAGTACTTC. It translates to CASSPITTSGSYEQYF.

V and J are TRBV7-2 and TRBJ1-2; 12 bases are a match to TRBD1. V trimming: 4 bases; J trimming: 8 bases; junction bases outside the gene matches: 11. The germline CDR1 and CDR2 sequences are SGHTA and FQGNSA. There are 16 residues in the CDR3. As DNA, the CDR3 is TGTGCCAGCAGCTCAGGGACAGGGGGCGACTTTGGAGGCTACACCTTC. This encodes CASSSGTGGDFGGYTF.

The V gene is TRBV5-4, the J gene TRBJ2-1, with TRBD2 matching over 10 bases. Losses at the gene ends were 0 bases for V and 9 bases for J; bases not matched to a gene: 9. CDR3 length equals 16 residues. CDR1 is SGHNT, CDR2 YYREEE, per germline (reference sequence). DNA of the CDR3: TGTGCCAGCAGCTTGGCAATGTCTAGCGGGAGTTTTGAGCAGTTCTTC. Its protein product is CASSLAMSSGSFEQFF. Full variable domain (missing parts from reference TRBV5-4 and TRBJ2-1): ETGVTQSPTHLIKTRGQQVTLRCSSQSGHNTVSWYQQALGQGPQFIFQYYREEENGRGNFPPRFSGLQFPNYSSELNVNALELDDSALYLCASSLAMSSGSFEQFFGPGTRLTVL.

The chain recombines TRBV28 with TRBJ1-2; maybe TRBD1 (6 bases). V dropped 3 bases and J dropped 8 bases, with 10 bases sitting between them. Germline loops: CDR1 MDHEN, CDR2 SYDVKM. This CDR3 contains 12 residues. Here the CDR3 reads CASSFRQEGYTF. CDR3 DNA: TGTGCCAGCAGTTTTCGACAGGAAGGCTACACCTTC.

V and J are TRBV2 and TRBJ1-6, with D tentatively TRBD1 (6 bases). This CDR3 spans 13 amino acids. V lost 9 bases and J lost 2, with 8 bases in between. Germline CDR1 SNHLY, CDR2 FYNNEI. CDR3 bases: TGTGCCAGTAGGGGGACCTATAATTCACCCCTCCACTTT. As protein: CASRGTYNSPLHF.

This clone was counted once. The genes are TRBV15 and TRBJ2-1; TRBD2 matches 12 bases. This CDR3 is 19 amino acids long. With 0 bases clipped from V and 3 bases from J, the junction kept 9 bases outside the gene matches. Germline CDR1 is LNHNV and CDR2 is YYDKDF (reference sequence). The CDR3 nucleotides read TGTGCCACCAGCAGAGATAGTCCTAGCGGGAGGGCGTACTACAATGAGCAGTTCTTC. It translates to CATSRDSPSGRAYYNEQFF.

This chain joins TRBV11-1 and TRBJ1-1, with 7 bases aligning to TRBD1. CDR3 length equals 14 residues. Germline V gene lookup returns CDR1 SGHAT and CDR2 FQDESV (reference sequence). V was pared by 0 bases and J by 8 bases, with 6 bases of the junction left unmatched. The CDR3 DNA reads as TGTGCCAGCAGCTTAGCCCGGACAGGAGGGGAAGCTTTCTTT. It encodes CASSLARTGGEAFF.

The CDR3 sequence is CASSVYSNQPQHF. CDR3 sequence (DNA): TGTGCCAGTTCAGTATATAGCAATCAGCCCCAGCATTTT. The chain joins TRBV6-5 to TRBJ1-5; D remains unclear. CDR1 is MNHEY, CDR2 SVGAGI, per germline. V was shortened by 9 bases and J by 0 bases, with 9 bases between the two germline ends. This CDR3 is 13 amino acids long.

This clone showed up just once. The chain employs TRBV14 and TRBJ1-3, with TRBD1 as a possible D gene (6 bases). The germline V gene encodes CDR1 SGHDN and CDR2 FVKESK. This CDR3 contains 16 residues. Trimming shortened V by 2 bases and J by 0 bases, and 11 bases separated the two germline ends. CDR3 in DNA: TGTGCCAGCAGCCAAAATGGGACAAACTCTGGAAACACCATATATTTT. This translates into CASSQNGTNSGNTIYF.